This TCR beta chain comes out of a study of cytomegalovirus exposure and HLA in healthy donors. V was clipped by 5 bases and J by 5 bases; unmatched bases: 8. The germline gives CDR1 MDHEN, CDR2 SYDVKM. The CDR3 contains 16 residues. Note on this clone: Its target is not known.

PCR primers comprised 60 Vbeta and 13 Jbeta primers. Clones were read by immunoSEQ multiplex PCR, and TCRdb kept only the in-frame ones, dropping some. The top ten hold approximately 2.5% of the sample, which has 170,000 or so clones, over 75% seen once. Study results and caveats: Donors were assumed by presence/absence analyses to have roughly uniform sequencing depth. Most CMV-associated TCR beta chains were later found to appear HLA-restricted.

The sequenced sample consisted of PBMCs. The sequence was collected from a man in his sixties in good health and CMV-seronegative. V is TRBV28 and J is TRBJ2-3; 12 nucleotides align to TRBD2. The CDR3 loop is CASSHRLAGEEDTQYF. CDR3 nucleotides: TGTGCCAGCAGTCATAGACTAGCGGGAGAGGAAGATACGCAGTATTTT.